This T cell receptor (beta chain) was found in a study of blood T cell repertoires in COVID-19. As for the study in general: COVID-19 samples from acute and convalescent phases originated in the United States, Italy and Spain. Sources were T cells, B-cell-depleted T cells, or PBMCs; the material itself was cDNA or gDNA.

Authors' processing steps: Reference gene primers were amplified, and this amplification served to estimate nucleated cell counts. Clones were read by immunoSEQ multiplex PCR, and TCRdb kept only the in-frame ones, dropping some. That table supplies the V and J calls and clone size; D and trimming were determined from the DNA. The sample lists 140,000 or so clones; roughly four fifths were seen once. Which cohort a participant joined came from the clinical history participants gave. Germline assignment: CDR1 LGHDT and CDR2 YNNKEL (reference sequence). The CDR3 has 15 amino acids. V was clipped by 1 base and J by 6 bases; unmatched bases: 4.

This clonotype originated in a woman aged 50 to 65 with acute COVID-19. The chain carries TRBV3-1 (or the pseudogene TRBV3-2) and TRBJ2-1; 9 bases align to TRBD2. The sample consisted of PBMCs or T cells enriched from blood (not recorded which). The CDR3 DNA follows: TGTGCCAGCAGCCAAGGACTAGCGGCACCCAATGAGCAGTTCTTC. This encodes CASSQGLAAPNEQFF.